One and the same sample provided the 30 T cell receptor beta chains below, sequenced in a study of CD8+ T cells in alopecia areata. Noted treatment: oral pan-JAK inhibitor, 5-10 mg twice daily. It was cDNA, reverse transcribed from extracted RNA, that served as the sequencing template. The data were produced by immunoSEQ multiplex PCR, yet TCRdb's version contains in-frame clones alone and is incomplete. This table has approximately 200,000 clones, 43% appearing once. Material: CD4+ T cells sorted from blood, obtained at roughly week 36, from a patient treated with tofacitinib. Every receptor here comes from a human donor with alopecia areata.

The chain recombines TRBV7-2 with TRBJ1-2, with no clear D. V gave up 6 bases and J gave up 1 base, with 12 bases separating them. This CDR3 has 14 amino acids. Germline V lookup: CDR1 SGHTA, CDR2 FQGNSA. The CDR3 DNA follows: TGTGCCAGCAGTCAGGACCGATTTAACTATGGCTACACCTTC. It encodes CASSQDRFNYGYTF. The whole variable domain, remainder taken from reference TRBV7-2 and TRBJ1-2, is GAGVSQSPSNKVTEKGKDVELRCDPISGHTALYWYRQSLGQGLEFLIYFQGNSAPDKSGLPSDRFSAERTGGSVSTLTIQRTQQEDSAVYLCASSQDRFNYGYTFGSGTRLTVV.

This clone showed up just a few times. The gene calls are TRBV30 and TRBJ1-2, with unresolved D. Trimming left V 0 bases short and J 6 bases short, with 8 bases between. This CDR3 has 12 amino acids. Germline V gene data show CDR1 as GTSNPN and CDR2 as SVGIG (reference sequence). The DNA of the CDR3 is TGTGCCTGGAGTGTAGGTGTACATGGCTACACCTTC. The encoded protein is CAWSVGVHGYTF.

This rearrangement joins TRBV25-1 to TRBJ2-1; weak D call: TRBD1 (6 bases). V lost 4 bases and J 9 bases, leaving 16 bases between the germline ends. CDR1 MGHDK and CDR2 SYGVNS come from the germline V gene. The CDR3 runs to 14 residues. The DNA for the CDR3 is TGTGCCAGCAGTGGGGCCAAGGGGGTAGGTGAGCAGTTCTTC. This translates into CASSGAKGVGEQFF. The full variable domain, completed using reference TRBV25-1 and TRBJ2-1, is EADIYQTPRYLVIGTGKKITLECSQTMGHDKMYWYQQDPGMELHLIHYSYGVNSTEKGDLSSESTVSRIRTEHFPLTLESARPSHTSQYLCASSGAKGVGEQFFGPGTRLTVL.

Here the CDR3 reads CASSLKGENEQYF. The CDR3 nucleotides read TGTGCCAGCAGTTTAAAGGGAGAAAACGAGCAGTACTTC. This sequence joins TRBV25-1 and TRBJ2-7, with D maybe TRBD2 (5 bases). The CDR3 runs 13 residues. Trimming removed 5 bases from V and 5 bases from J, with 13 bases in between. Germline lookup yields CDR1 MGHDK and CDR2 SYGVNS.

This clone was picked up a small number of times. This chain joins TRBV11-2 and TRBJ2-7; 10 bases match TRBD1. CDR1 is SGHAT, CDR2 FQNNGV, per germline. CDR3 length: 14 amino acids. V shed 5 bases and J 2 bases; nucleotides not matched to a gene: 3. The CDR3 DNA follows: TGTGCCAGCAGCCCGGGACAGGGGCCCTACGAGCAGTACTTC. As protein: CASSPGQGPYEQYF.

The V and J genes are TRBV25-1 and TRBJ1-2, with D unresolved. In germline, CDR1 is MGHDK, CDR2 SYGVNS. The CDR3 runs 18 residues. V lost 3 bases to trimming and J lost 4 bases, with 24 bases between them. This CDR3 reads CASSDPLRTRKLSYGYTF. The CDR3 DNA reads TGTGCCAGCAGTGACCCATTACGGACGCGGAAGTTAAGCTATGGCTACACCTTC.

The chain uses TRBV5-6 and TRBJ2-5, with D perhaps TRBD1 or TRBD2 (5 bases each). The CDR3 has 15 amino acids. Trimming cost V 4 bases and J 4 bases, with 17 bases left between them. Germline loops: CDR1 SGHDT, CDR2 YYEEEE. CDR3 sequence reads: CASSRTGPKGETQYF. In DNA, the CDR3 is TGTGCCAGCAGCCGCACGGGACCAAAGGGAGAGACCCAGTACTTC.

The rearrangement uses TRBV19 and TRBJ2-3, with no clear D. This CDR3 comprises 13 residues. The V and J ends lost 3 bases and 5 bases respectively, with 9 bases between them. CDR1 is LNHDA, CDR2 SQIVND, per germline (reference sequence). DNA for the CDR3: TGTGCCAGTAGTATCACTTGGGGAGATACGCAGTATTTT. It is translated as CASSITWGDTQYF.

The CDR3 bases are TGCGCCAGCAGCCAAACTAGCGGGAGTCCTACCGGGGAGCTGTTTTTT. Translated: CASSQTSGSPTGELFF. This chain joins TRBV4-3 and TRBJ2-2; 11 nucleotides agree with TRBD2. Germline CDR1 LGHNA, CDR2 YSLEER. The CDR3 has 16 residues. V trimming: 2 bases; J trimming: 5 bases; junction bases outside the gene matches: 4.

The chain joins TRBV1 to TRBJ1-4. TRBV1 is reported as a pseudogene. The CDR3 runs to 17 residues. CDR3 sequence reads: CTSSQGMGRTTNEKLFF. CDR3 DNA: TGCACCAGCAGCCAGGGAATGGGCCGTACCACTAATGAAAAACTGTTTTTT.

CDR3 in DNA: TGTGCCAGCAGTTACTCCGACAGGGCTGGGGCCAACGTCCTGACTTTC. Protein: CASSYSDRAGANVLTF. This chain links TRBV6-5 with TRBJ2-6, with TRBD1 matching over 7 bases. The V gene end was trimmed by 0 bases and the J gene end by 2 bases; junction bases not matched to a gene: 1. Germline V gene lookup returns CDR1 MNHEY and CDR2 SVGAGI. This CDR3 region has 16 residues.

CDR3 DNA: TGTGCCAGCAGCCTCCGGACGTACACTGAAGCTTTCTTT. It specifies CASSLRTYTEAFF. This chain uses TRBV7-8 with TRBJ1-1; D uncertain. The CDR3 loop spans 13 amino acids. CDR1 is SGHVS and CDR2 is FQNEAQ in the germline V gene. The V end lost 5 bases, the J end lost 3 bases, and 10 bases lay between the germline ends.

Only a few counts were recorded for this clone. V and J are TRBV9 and TRBJ2-5, with TRBD2 identical over 7 bases. The trim removed 6 bases at V and 1 base at J, leaving 15 bases unmatched. The CDR3 has 17 residues. The germline V gene encodes CDR1 SGDLS and CDR2 YYNGEE. The CDR3 protein is CASTLGLGRGLQETQYF. The CDR3 nucleotides read TGTGCCAGCACCTTGGGATTGGGGAGGGGCCTCCAAGAGACCCAGTACTTC.

The chain has TRBV30 and TRBJ2-4; the match to TRBD1 covers 7 bases. Germline V gives CDR1 GTSNPN, CDR2 SVGIG (reference sequence). The V gene end was trimmed by 0 bases and the J gene end by 3 bases; junction bases not matched to a gene: 5. The CDR3 is 15 amino acids. The CDR3 loop reads CAWSVGQGDKNIQYF. The CDR3 DNA sequence: TGTGCCTGGAGTGTGGGTCAGGGGGACAAAAACATTCAGTACTTC.

In nucleotides, the CDR3 is TGCGCCAGCGGACAGGGAAGCACAGATACGCAGTATTTT. It is translated as CASGQGSTDTQYF. This chain uses TRBV5-1 with TRBJ2-3; 8 bases line up with TRBD1. Germline lookup yields CDR1 SGHRS and CDR2 YFSETQ. This CDR3 has 13 residues. Trimming removed 7 bases from V and 0 bases from J; junction bases left unmatched: 1.

This clone was seen a handful of times. This chain links TRBV10-1 with TRBJ2-7; tentative D call: TRBD1 (6 bases). Germline CDR1 and CDR2: WNHNN and SYGVQD (reference sequence). The CDR3 has 15 amino acids. Trimming removed 1 base at V and 6 bases at J, with 16 bases between. CDR3 region: CASSEYSRPTGEQYF. Written as DNA, the CDR3 is TGCGCCAGCAGTGAGTATTCCCGTCCGACAGGCGAGCAGTACTTC.

This clone was recorded a few times. The chain is built from TRBV2 and TRBJ1-2, with D uncertain. With 8 bases removed from V and 9 bases from J, the gap between germline ends came to 19 bases. The CDR3 is 13 amino acids. Germline V gene data show CDR1 as SNHLY and CDR2 as FYNNEI. This chain's CDR3 is CASHPDRQESYTF. The CDR3 bases are TGTGCCAGCCACCCCGATCGCCAGGAAAGCTACACCTTC. Combining the CDR3 with reference TRBV2 and TRBJ1-2 gives the whole variable domain EPEVTQTPSHQVTQMGQEVILRCVPISNHLYFYWYRQILGQKVEFLVSFYNNEISEKSEIFDDQFSVERPDGSNFTLKIRSTKLEDSAMYFCASHPDRQESYTFGSGTRLTVV.

This clone occurred a few times. This rearrangement joins TRBV19 to TRBJ2-3; 7 nucleotides match TRBD2. The trim removed 3 bases at V and 3 bases at J, leaving 6 bases unmatched. This CDR3 spans 15 amino acids. Looked up from germline, CDR1 is LNHDA and CDR2 is SQIVND (reference sequence). The CDR3 DNA follows: TGTGCCAGTAGTATGAGCGGGACGGCGACAGATACGCAGTATTTT. This sequence encodes CASSMSGTATDTQYF.

This clone was found once. The V call is TRBV15, the J call TRBJ2-5; D is possibly TRBD2 (5 bases). The length of the CDR3 is 13 residues. Germline loops: CDR1 LNHNV, CDR2 YYDKDF (reference sequence). V shed 2 bases and J shed 4 bases, with 8 bases lying between them. In nucleotides, the CDR3 is TGTGCCACCAGCAGACTAGCCCCAGAGACCCAGTACTTC. Translated: CATSRLAPETQYF.

This clone was observed at least ten times. This rearrangement joins TRBV11-2 to TRBJ1-5; the match to TRBD1 covers 8 bases. J was trimmed by 9 bases and V by 5 bases; bases with no gene match: 12. Germline CDR1 reads SGHAT; CDR2 reads FQNNGV. The CDR3 spans 15 residues. CDR3 in DNA: TGTGCCAGCAGCCGCGATGGGACAGGACGCGGGCCCCAGCATTTT. Translating gives CASSRDGTGRGPQHF.

The DNA of the CDR3 is TGTGCCAGCGGGCACGGCTGGAACACTGAAGCTTTCTTT. Protein product: CASGHGWNTEAFF. The rearrangement links TRBV6-4 to TRBJ1-1; D call uncertain. Germline values: CDR1 MRHNA, CDR2 SNTAGT. V was clipped by 8 bases and J by 1 base, with 11 bases between them. The CDR3 contains 13 residues.

V usage is TRBV27 and J usage is TRBJ2-7; D uncertain. There are 15 residues in the CDR3. V was cut by 3 bases and J by 0 bases, with 12 bases left in between. Germline CDR1 MNHEY, CDR2 SMNVEV (reference sequence). In nucleotides, the CDR3 is TGTGCCAGCAGTTTCCGAGAACCGACCTCCTACGAGCAGTACTTC. This sequence encodes CASSFREPTSYEQYF.

This clone was seen a handful of times. V and J are TRBV30 and TRBJ1-1, with D possibly matching TRBD1 (6 bases). Looked up from germline, CDR1 is GTSNPN and CDR2 is SVGIG (reference sequence). The CDR3 sequence is 13 residues long. Trimming removed 5 bases from V and 0 bases from J, with 10 bases in between. DNA of the CDR3: TGTGCCTGGGAAGGGGGGCTGAACACTGAAGCTTTCTTT. Translating it yields CAWEGGLNTEAFF.

Only a few counts were recorded for this clone. CDR3 nucleotide sequence: TGTGCCAGCAGCCTCCGGACAGGGTTGACAGATACGCAGTATTTT. Translation gives CASSLRTGLTDTQYF. The V and J genes are TRBV6-1 and TRBJ2-3; 8 bases align to TRBD1. Germline values: CDR1 MNHNS, CDR2 SASEGT. The V gene end was trimmed by 6 bases and the J gene end by 3 bases; junction bases not matched to a gene: 8. This CDR3 has 15 amino acids.

The rearrangement links TRBV7-9 to TRBJ1-5, with D uncertain. V lost 8 bases to trimming and J lost 4 bases, with 12 bases between them. Germline V gives CDR1 SEHNR, CDR2 FQNEAQ (reference sequence). The CDR3 has 13 amino acids. In DNA, the CDR3 is TGTGCCAGCGCCCGAAGCGGGAATCAGCCCCAGCATTTT. Its translation: CASARSGNQPQHF.

This chain connects TRBV19 to TRBJ2-6; D remains unclear. The CDR3 spans 13 residues. V was shortened by 5 bases and J by 5 bases, with 7 bases between the two germline ends. Germline CDR1 is LNHDA and CDR2 is SQIVND (reference sequence). This chain's CDR3 is CASSLTRANVLTF. CDR3 DNA sequence: TGTGCCAGTAGTTTAACTCGGGCCAACGTCCTGACTTTC.

V and J are TRBV7-2 and TRBJ2-7; D is unresolved. The CDR3 totals 13 residues. Germline V gene data show CDR1 as SGHTA and CDR2 as FQGNSA. V gave up 7 bases and J gave up 0 bases, with 10 bases separating them. CDR3 sequence (DNA): TGTGCCAGCACCCTTCAGGACTCCTACGAGCAGTACTTC. Translated, it gives CASTLQDSYEQYF.

The V call is TRBV30, the J call TRBJ2-5; D ambiguous. The germline V and J ends were trimmed by 4 bases and 2 bases, with 8 bases remaining between them. The CDR3 spans 12 residues. Germline CDR1 GTSNPN, CDR2 SVGIG (reference sequence). For the CDR3, the DNA is TGTGCCTGGAAGGCGATTCAAGAGACCCAGTACTTC. Its translation is CAWKAIQETQYF.

V gene TRBV19 combines with J gene TRBJ2-5; TRBD1 might be the D (5 bases). Germline V CDR1 and CDR2: LNHDA, SQIVND (reference sequence). This CDR3 spans 15 amino acids. The V end lost 3 bases, the J end lost 2 bases, and 13 bases lay between the germline ends. In DNA form, the CDR3 reads TGTGCCAGTAGTATTCAGTGGGCAGGGCAAGAGACCCAGTACTTC. Amino acid sequence: CASSIQWAGQETQYF. Filled out from reference TRBV19 and TRBJ2-5, the complete variable domain reads DGGITQSPKYLFRKEGQNVTLSCEQNLNHDAMYWYRQDPGQGLRLIYYSQIVNDFQKGDIAEGYSVSREKKESFPLTVTSAQKNPTAFYLCASSIQWAGQETQYFGPGTRLLVL.

The chain recombines TRBV28 with TRBJ2-7; possibly TRBD1 for D (5 bases). The CDR3 consists of 13 residues. Between the trimmed V and J ends, which lost 2 bases and 6 bases, there was a span of 11 bases. CDR1 and CDR2 (germline): MDHEN, SYDVKM. Here the CDR3 reads CASSLQGIGEQYF. As DNA, the CDR3 is TGTGCCAGCAGTTTACAGGGTATCGGCGAGCAGTACTTC.